This is a list of T cell receptor beta chains from one sample in a study of control samples from healthy donors and cancer patients. TCRdb's copy holds only in-frame clones and misses some; the assay was immunoSEQ multiplex PCR. This table holds about 95,000 clones, just under 85% found once. The sequenced sample was blood. These receptors were obtained from a man younger than 40 in good health. CDR3s include the opening cysteine and the closing phenylalanine or tryptophan. The D gene is left open where the match is weak. The size entry is marked missing in some rows and otherwise reads once, few, many or a size class.

>TRBV5-1|17|TRBJ2-5|TRBD1|-
TGCGCCAGCAGCTTGATGGGACAGGGGGCGTGGGGAGAGACCCAGTACTTC
CASSLMGQGAWGETQYF
>TRBV5-5|15|TRBJ2-7|-|-
TGTGCCAGCAGCTTGGGGCCCAGCTACTCCTACGAGCAGTACTTC
CASSLGPSYSYEQYF
>TRBV9|15|TRBJ1-3|-|-
TGTGCCAGCAGCGTAGGGGGCAACACTGGAAACACCATATATTTT
CASSVGGNTGNTIYF
>TRBV20-1|15|TRBJ1-5|TRBD1|once
TGCAGTGCTAGTATCCGGGACAGGGGGGGACAGCCCCAGCATTTT
CSASIRDRGGQPQHF
>TRBV9|15|TRBJ2-3|TRBD1|-
TGCGCCAGCAGCGTAGTTGGACAGGGCTCAGATACGCAGTATTTT
CASSVVGQGSDTQYF
>TRBV24-1|11|TRBJ1-3|-|-
TGTGCCACCAGCCGGGGAAACACCATATATTTT
CATSRGNTIYF
>TRBV5-8|15|TRBJ2-3|-|once
TGTGCCAGCAGCTTGGGTAGGGCGAACACAGATACGCAGTATTTT
CASSLGRANTDTQYF
>TRBV5-1|16|TRBJ2-2|-|-
TGCGCCAGCAGCTTGGCCCGAATGACGAACACCGGGGAGCTGTTTTTT
CASSLARMTNTGELFF
>TRBV28|15|TRBJ2-2|-|-
TGTGCCAGCAGTTCCGGCAGGGCGGGGACCGGGGAGCTGTTTTTT
CASSSGRAGTGELFF
>TRBV7-8|15|TRBJ1-1|-|-
TGTGCCAGCAGCTTAGCTATCCCTCCGGGCGCTGAAGCTTTCTTT
CASSLAIPPGAEAFF
>TRBV4-2|16|TRBJ2-7|TRBD1|-
TGTGCCAGCAGCCAAGAACGTTGGGACAGCACCTACGAGCAGTACTTC
CASSQERWDSTYEQYF
>TRBV10-3|13|TRBJ1-1|TRBD1|-
TGTGCCATCAGTGAGGCCAGGGGGCTTGAAGCTTTCTTT
CAISEARGLEAFF
>TRBV15|13|TRBJ1-5|TRBD1|-
TGTGCCACCAGCAGGACAGGGGGTTTGCCCCAGCATTTT
CATSRTGGLPQHF
>TRBV19|14|TRBJ1-5|-|few
TGTGCCAGTAGCGACGGAAGGGTCGATCAGCCCCAGCATTTT
CASSDGRVDQPQHF
>TRBV6-5|13|TRBJ2-3|-|-
TGTGCCAGCAGCGTTTGGGAACCAGATACGCAGTATTTT
CASSVWEPDTQYF
>TRBV10-1|17|TRBJ1-6|-|-
TGCGCCAGCAGTGATTCGACAGAGAGCTCCTATAATTCACCCCTCCACTTT
CASSDSTESSYNSPLHF
>TRBV5-1|15|TRBJ1-1|-|-
TGCGCCAGCAGCTTTAGCGGGGGCTTGAACACTGAAGCTTTCTTT
CASSFSGGLNTEAFF
>TRBV2|15|TRBJ1-6|-|few
TGTGCCAGCAGTGAAGCGCTGGGGCCCAATTCACCCCTCCACTTT
CASSEALGPNSPLHF
>TRBV7-8|16|TRBJ2-6|-|-
TGTGCCAGCAGCTTAGTAGCCCACTCGGGGGCCAACGTCCTGACTTTC
CASSLVAHSGANVLTF
>TRBV30|13|TRBJ2-3|-|-
TGTGCCTGGAGTGCCGAGAGCACAGATACGCAGTATTTT
CAWSAESTDTQYF
>TRBV13|13|TRBJ2-1|-|-
TGTGCCAGCAGCTTCCAGGGGGGCAATGAGCAGTTCTTC
CASSFQGGNEQFF
>TRBV24-1|14|TRBJ2-1|TRBD1|-
TGTGCCACCAGTGGCGGACAGGGGTGGAATGAGCAGTTCTTC
CATSGGQGWNEQFF
>TRBV9|15|TRBJ2-1|TRBD2|-
TGTGCCAGCAGCGAGGGACTAGCGGAATACAATGAGCAGTTCTTC
CASSEGLAEYNEQFF
>TRBV9|13|TRBJ2-2|-|-
TGTGCCAGCAGCTCGGACCTCACCGGGGAGCTGTTTTTT
CASSSDLTGELFF
>TRBV6-5|13|TRBJ1-1|TRBD1|-
TGTGCCAGCAGTTATACAGGGGGCACTGAAGCTTTCTTT
CASSYTGGTEAFF
>TRBV3-1/TRBV3-2|16|TRBJ2-3|TRBD2|-
TGTGCCAGCAGCCAAGATCCAGCGGGGGGCACAGATACGCAGTATTTT
CASSQDPAGGTDTQYF
>TRBV9|16|TRBJ2-2|TRBD2|-
TGTGCCAGCAGCGCCAATAGCGGGGGGGCCGCCGGGGAGCTGTTTTTT
CASSANSGGAAGELFF
>TRBV10-1|15|TRBJ2-7|TRBD2|-
TGCGCCAGCAGTGAGGCGGGGACTACAGCTGACGAGCAGTACTTC
CASSEAGTTADEQYF
>TRBV2|12|TRBJ2-5|-|-
TGTGCCAGCAGTGAAGCTGGGGAGACCCAGTACTTC
CASSEAGETQYF
>TRBV9|16|TRBJ2-1|TRBD1|once
TGTGCCAGCAGCGCATTACAGGGGATGGTCTACAATGAGCAGTTCTTC
CASSALQGMVYNEQFF
>TRBV10-1|15|TRBJ2-1|-|-
TGCGCCAGCAGTGAGCAGGTTAGCTCCTACAATGAGCAGTTCTTC
CASSEQVSSYNEQFF
>TRBV29-1|12|TRBJ1-5|-|once
TGCAGCGTTGGCCTGCCCAATCAGCCCCAGCATTTT
CSVGLPNQPQHF